This entry lists 5 T cell receptor beta chains sequenced from one sample in a study of blood T cell repertoires in COVID-19. TCRdb keeps only in-frame clones here, not all; method: immunoSEQ multiplex PCR. Of around 350,000 clones in the sample, 85% to 90% were seen once. Sequencing was carried out using peripheral blood. These receptors all stem from a human donor in a cohort sampled during active COVID-19.

This rearrangement joins TRBV25-1 to TRBJ2-7; 13 nucleotides agree with TRBD2. Trimming took 5 bases from V and 4 from J; bases not matched to a gene: 8. The CDR3 covers 16 residues. Germline lookup yields CDR1 MGHDK and CDR2 SYGVNS. The DNA of the CDR3 is TGTGCCAGCAGTCCAAGGACTAGCGGGAGCTTTTACGAGCAGTACTTC. Its translation is CASSPRTSGSFYEQYF.

The rearrangement links TRBV7-9 to TRBJ2-3; the match to TRBD2 covers 9 bases. Losses at the gene ends were 0 bases for V and 2 bases for J; bases not matched to a gene: 3. CDR3 length equals 16 residues. In germline, CDR1 is SEHNR, CDR2 FQNEAQ (reference sequence). For the CDR3, the DNA is TGTGCCAGCAGCTTAGCAGCGGGAGGTGTCACAGATACGCAGTATTTT. The encoded protein is CASSLAAGGVTDTQYF.

The V gene is TRBV5-6, the J gene TRBJ1-2, with 10 bases matching TRBD1. Germline loops: CDR1 SGHDT, CDR2 YYEEEE. V was pared by 3 bases and J by 8 bases, with 4 bases of the junction left unmatched. CDR3 size: 13 residues. The CDR3 here is CASSSTGGRGYTF. As DNA, the CDR3 is TGTGCCAGCAGCTCGACAGGGGGCAGGGGCTACACCTTC.

CDR3 in amino acids: CASSQDSAGQGAFGYTF. The DNA for the CDR3 is TGCGCCAGCAGCCAAGATTCCGCCGGTCAGGGGGCGTTTGGCTACACCTTC. The chain joins TRBV4-1 to TRBJ1-2; 8 bases line up with TRBD1. CDR3 length: 17 amino acids. From germline, CDR1 is MGHRA and CDR2 YSYEKL. Unmatched junction bases numbered 13, after V lost 0 bases and J lost 7 bases.

This sequence joins TRBV2 and TRBJ2-7; D is undetermined. Germline V lookup: CDR1 SNHLY, CDR2 FYNNEI. V gave up 8 bases and J gave up 3 bases, with 11 bases separating them. CDR3 length: 12 residues. The CDR3: CASSRENYEQYF. The CDR3 DNA is TGTGCCAGCTCTCGTGAGAACTACGAGCAGTACTTC.